The clone carrying this T cell receptor beta chain was seen once. Its matching antigen is unknown. One base away lies a much larger clone, so this may be a sequencing read error. The bulk TCR libraries were made with methods described before and with listed TCR primers. TCRdb re-called the PCR reads through MiXCR, storing one row per CDR3 protein. The data show approximately 550,000 distinct CDR3 sequences, around 23% seen once. This specimen comes from a study of molecular identifiers for immune sequencing clone quantification. Study-wide results and limits: Barcodes shared by identical TCR molecules could lead to underestimated sizes of highly expanded clones. Reports indicate spiked Jurkat TCR RNA from one cell could be found among 900,000 to 1,000,000 naive cells.

Germline V gives CDR1 MNHEY, CDR2 SMNVEV (reference sequence). The CDR3 has 14 residues. Libraries of naive CD8 cells were prepared from 20,000 to 1,000,000 sorted cells using 10%, 30% or 50% RNA. V and J are TRBV27 and TRBJ1-4; the D gene is possibly TRBD1 (5 bases). Input material: naive CD8+ T cells from blood, with Jurkat cell RNA spiked in. The subset denotes: FACS-sorted CD8+CD4-CCR7+CD45RA+ naive T cells. The receptor was isolated from a human donor in good health. Some libraries in this study had Jurkat cell RNA spiked in. The CDR3 nucleotides are TGTGCCAGCAGTTCGTATCGGGGGAATGAAGAACTGTTTTTT. The encoded protein is CASSSYRGNEELFF.